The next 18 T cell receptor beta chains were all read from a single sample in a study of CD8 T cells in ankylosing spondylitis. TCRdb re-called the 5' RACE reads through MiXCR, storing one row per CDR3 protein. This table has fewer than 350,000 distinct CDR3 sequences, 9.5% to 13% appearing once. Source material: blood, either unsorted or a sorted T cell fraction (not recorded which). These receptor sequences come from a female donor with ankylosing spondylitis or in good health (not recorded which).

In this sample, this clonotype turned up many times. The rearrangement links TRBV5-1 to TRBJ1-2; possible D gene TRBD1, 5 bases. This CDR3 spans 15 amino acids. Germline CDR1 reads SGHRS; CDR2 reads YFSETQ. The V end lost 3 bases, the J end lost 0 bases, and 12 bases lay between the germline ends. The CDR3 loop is CASSSEGRPNYGYTF. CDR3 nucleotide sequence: TGCGCCAGCAGCTCCGAGGGGAGGCCTAACTATGGCTACACCTTC.

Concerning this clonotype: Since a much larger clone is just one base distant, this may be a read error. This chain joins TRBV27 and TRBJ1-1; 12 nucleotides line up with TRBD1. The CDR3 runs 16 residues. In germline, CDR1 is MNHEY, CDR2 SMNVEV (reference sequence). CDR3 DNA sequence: TGTGCCAGCAGTTTAGGGGGACAGGGGGCGCGAACTGAATCTTTCTTT. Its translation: CASSLGGQGARTESFF.

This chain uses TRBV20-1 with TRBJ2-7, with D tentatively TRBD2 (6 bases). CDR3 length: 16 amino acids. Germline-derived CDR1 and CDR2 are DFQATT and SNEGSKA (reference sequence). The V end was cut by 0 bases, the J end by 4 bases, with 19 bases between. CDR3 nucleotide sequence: TGCAGTGCTAGAGATTCAGCAGGGAGGATCGGTTACGAGCAGTACTTC. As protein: CSARDSAGRIGYEQYF.

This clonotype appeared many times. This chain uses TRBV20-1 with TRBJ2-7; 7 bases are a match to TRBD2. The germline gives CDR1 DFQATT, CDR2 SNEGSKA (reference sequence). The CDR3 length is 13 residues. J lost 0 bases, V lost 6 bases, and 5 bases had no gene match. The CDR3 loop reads CSARWTSSYEQYF. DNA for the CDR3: TGCAGTGCCCGTTGGACTAGCTCCTACGAGCAGTACTTC.

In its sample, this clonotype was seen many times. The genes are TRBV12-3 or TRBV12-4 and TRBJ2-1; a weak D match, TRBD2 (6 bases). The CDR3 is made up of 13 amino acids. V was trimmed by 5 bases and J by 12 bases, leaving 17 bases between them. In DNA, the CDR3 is TGTGCCAGCAGTCCCGGGACTGGGACCCGGCAGTTCTTC. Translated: CASSPGTGTRQFF.

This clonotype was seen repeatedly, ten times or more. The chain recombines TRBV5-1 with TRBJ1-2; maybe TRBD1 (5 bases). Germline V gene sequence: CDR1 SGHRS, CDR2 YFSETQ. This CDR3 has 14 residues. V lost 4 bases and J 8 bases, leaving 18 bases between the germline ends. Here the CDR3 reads CASSQGAGRPGYTF. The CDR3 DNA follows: TGCGCCAGCAGCCAGGGCGCAGGCCGACCAGGCTACACCTTC. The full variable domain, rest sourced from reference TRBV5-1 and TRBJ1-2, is KAGVTQTPRYLIKTRGQQVTLSCSPISGHRSVSWYQQTPGQGLQFLFEYFSETQRNKGNFPGRFSGRQFSNSRSEMNVSTLELGDSALYLCASSQGAGRPGYTFGSGTRLTVV.

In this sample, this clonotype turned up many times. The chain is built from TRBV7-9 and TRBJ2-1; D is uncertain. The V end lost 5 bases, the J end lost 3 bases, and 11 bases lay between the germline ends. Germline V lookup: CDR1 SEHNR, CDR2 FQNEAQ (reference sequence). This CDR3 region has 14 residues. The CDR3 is CASSPPQVYNEQFF. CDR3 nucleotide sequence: TGTGCCAGCAGCCCGCCGCAGGTCTACAATGAGCAGTTCTTC.

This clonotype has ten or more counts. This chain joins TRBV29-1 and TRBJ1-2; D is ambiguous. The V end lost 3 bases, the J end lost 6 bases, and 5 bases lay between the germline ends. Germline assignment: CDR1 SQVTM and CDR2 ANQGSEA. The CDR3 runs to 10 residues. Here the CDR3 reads CSVEGNGYTF. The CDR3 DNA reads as TGCAGCGTTGAGGGGAATGGCTACACCTTC.

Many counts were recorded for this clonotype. The CDR3 here is CAISGVRQLNTGELFF. CDR3 nucleotides: TGTGCCATCAGTGGTGTCCGACAGTTGAACACCGGGGAGCTGTTTTTT. The chain uses TRBV10-3 and TRBJ2-2; TRBD1 is a possible D gene (5 bases). Germline V gives CDR1 ENHRY, CDR2 SYGVKD. The CDR3 consists of 16 residues. Trimming left V 4 bases short and J 1 base short, with 13 bases between.

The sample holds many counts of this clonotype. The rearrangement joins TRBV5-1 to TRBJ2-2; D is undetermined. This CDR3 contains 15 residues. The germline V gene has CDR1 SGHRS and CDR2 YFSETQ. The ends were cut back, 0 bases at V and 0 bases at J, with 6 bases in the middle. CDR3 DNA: TGCGCCAGCAGCTTGGACATGCCGAACACCGGGGAGCTGTTTTTT. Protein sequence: CASSLDMPNTGELFF.

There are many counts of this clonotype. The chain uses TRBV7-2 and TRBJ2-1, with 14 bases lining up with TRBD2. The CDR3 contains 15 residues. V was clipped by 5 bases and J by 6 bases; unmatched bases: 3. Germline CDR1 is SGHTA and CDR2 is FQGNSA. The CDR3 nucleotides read TGTGCCAGCAGCACGGGACTAGCGGGAGTCAATGAGCAGTTCTTC. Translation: CASSTGLAGVNEQFF. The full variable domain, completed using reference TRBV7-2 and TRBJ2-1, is GAGVSQSPSNKVTEKGKDVELRCDPISGHTALYWYRQSLGQGLEFLIYFQGNSAPDKSGLPSDRFSAERTGGSVSTLTIQRTQQEDSAVYLCASSTGLAGVNEQFFGPGTRLTVL.

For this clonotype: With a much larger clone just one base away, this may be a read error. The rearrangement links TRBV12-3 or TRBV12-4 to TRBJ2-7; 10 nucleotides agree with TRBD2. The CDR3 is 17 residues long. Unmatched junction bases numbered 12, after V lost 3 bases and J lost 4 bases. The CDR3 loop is CASSLVLAGAIRYEQYF. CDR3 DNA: TGTGCCAGCAGTTTGGTGCTAGCGGGGGCGATCCGGTACGAGCAGTACTTC.

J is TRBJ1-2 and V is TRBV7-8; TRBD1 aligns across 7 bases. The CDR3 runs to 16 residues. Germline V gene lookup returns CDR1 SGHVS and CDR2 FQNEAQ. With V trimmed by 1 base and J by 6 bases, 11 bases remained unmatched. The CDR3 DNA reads TGTGCCAGCAGCTTAGAGAATCGACAGGGAACTCATGGCTACACCTTC. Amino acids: CASSLENRQGTHGYTF.

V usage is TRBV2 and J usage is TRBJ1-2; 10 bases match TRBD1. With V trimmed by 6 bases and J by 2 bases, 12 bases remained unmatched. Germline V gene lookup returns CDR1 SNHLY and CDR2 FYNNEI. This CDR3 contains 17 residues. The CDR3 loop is CASSLGPGQGINYGYTF. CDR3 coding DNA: TGTGCCAGCAGCCTAGGGCCGGGACAGGGGATCAACTATGGCTACACCTTC.

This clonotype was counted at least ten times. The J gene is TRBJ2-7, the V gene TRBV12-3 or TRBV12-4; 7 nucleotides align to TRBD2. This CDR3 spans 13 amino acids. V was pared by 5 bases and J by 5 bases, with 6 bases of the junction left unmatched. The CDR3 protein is CASSVRGFDEQYF. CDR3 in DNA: TGTGCCAGCAGTGTGCGGGGGTTTGACGAGCAGTACTTC.

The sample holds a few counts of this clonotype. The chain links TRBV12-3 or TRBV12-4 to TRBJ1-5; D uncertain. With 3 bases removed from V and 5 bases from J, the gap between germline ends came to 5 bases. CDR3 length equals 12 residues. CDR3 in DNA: TGTGCCAGCAGTTTCGTTGATCAGCCCCAGCATTTT. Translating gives CASSFVDQPQHF.

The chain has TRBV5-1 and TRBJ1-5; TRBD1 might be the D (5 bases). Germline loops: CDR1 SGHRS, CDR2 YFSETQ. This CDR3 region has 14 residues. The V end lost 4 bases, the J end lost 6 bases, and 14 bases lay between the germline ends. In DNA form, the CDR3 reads TGCGCCAGCAGCCCTCGAGGCGGGGGTCAGCCCCAGCATTTT. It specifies CASSPRGGGQPQHF.

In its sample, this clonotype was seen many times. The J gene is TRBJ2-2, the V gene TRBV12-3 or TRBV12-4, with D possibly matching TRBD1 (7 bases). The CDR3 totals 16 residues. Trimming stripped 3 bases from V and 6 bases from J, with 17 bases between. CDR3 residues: CASSFGQVEGAGELFF. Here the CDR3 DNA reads TGTGCCAGCAGTTTTGGACAGGTGGAGGGGGCCGGGGAGCTGTTTTTT.